Following are 11 T cell receptor beta chains from one sample sequenced in a study of cytomegalovirus exposure and HLA in healthy donors. Vbeta (60) and Jbeta (13) primers were used in the PCR. Only in-frame clones appear in the TCRdb table, and some are missing; sequencing was by immunoSEQ multiplex PCR. The repertoire holds approximately 140,000 clones, with just under 80% as singletons. The sequenced sample consisted of PBMCs. All receptors come from a man between 25 and 39 years old in good health and CMV-seronegative.

The V call is TRBV6-5, the J call TRBJ2-1; 8 bases agree with TRBD2. The CDR3 contains 14 residues. V shed 2 bases and J 10 bases; nucleotides not matched to a gene: 7. Germline values: CDR1 MNHEY, CDR2 SVGAGI. As DNA, the CDR3 is TGTGCCAGCAGTTACAGCAACCGACTAGCGGAGCAGTTCTTC. Protein sequence: CASSYSNRLAEQFF.

The CDR3 reads CASSLLSWRGQGNTGELFF. The CDR3 DNA follows: TGTGCCAGCAGTTTATTATCGTGGCGGGGGCAGGGAAACACCGGGGAGCTGTTTTTT. This chain uses TRBV28 with TRBJ2-2; TRBD2 is a possible D gene (7 bases). V lost 1 base, J lost 2 bases, and 20 bases lay in between. The CDR3 length is 19 residues. Germline V CDR1 and CDR2: MDHEN, SYDVKM.

J is TRBJ2-7 and V is TRBV25-1; D uncertain. The germline CDR1 and CDR2 sequences are MGHDK and SYGVNS. With 2 bases removed from V and 9 bases from J, the gap between germline ends came to 14 bases. CDR3 size: 13 residues. The CDR3 spells CASSEVNGDVQYF. CDR3 DNA: TGTGCCAGCAGTGAAGTAAACGGAGACGTGCAGTACTTC.

This rearrangement joins TRBV14 to TRBJ1-2; 8 positions agree with TRBD1. In germline, CDR1 is SGHDN, CDR2 FVKESK. V lost 1 base, J lost 7 bases, and 2 bases stayed unmatched. The CDR3 runs 13 residues. The CDR3 sequence is CASSQGRGRGYTF. CDR3 in DNA: TGTGCCAGCAGCCAAGGCAGGGGGCGTGGCTACACCTTC.

This clone has more than one count but fewer than ten. The chain links TRBV19 to TRBJ2-2, with TRBD2 identical over 8 bases. After removal of 10 bases from V and 2 bases from J, the junction contained 12 bases not matched to a gene. Germline-derived CDR1 and CDR2 are LNHDA and SQIVND (reference sequence). CDR3 length equals 16 residues. In DNA, the CDR3 is TGTGCCACAGGCACAGCGGGGGAAAGAAACACCGGGGAGCTGTTTTTT. It encodes CATGTAGERNTGELFF.

This chain links TRBV7-8 with TRBJ1-5; 9 bases align to TRBD1. This CDR3 region has 16 residues. Trimming removed 5 bases from V and 2 bases from J; junction bases left unmatched: 7. CDR1 is SGHVS and CDR2 is FQNEAQ in the germline V gene. DNA of the CDR3: TGTGCCAGCAGCCTAGAGACAGGGGGAGGCAATCAGCCCCAGCATTTT. Protein product: CASSLETGGGNQPQHF.

This clone was counted only a few times. The chain employs TRBV28 and TRBJ2-2, with TRBD1 matching over 11 bases. With V trimmed by 5 bases and J by 3 bases, 5 bases remained unmatched. Germline CDR1 and CDR2: MDHEN and SYDVKM. This CDR3 region has 16 residues. The CDR3 loop is CASSPRDRGDTGELFF. The CDR3 DNA sequence: TGTGCCAGCAGTCCACGGGACAGGGGGGACACCGGGGAGCTGTTTTTT.

The V call is TRBV28, the J call TRBJ1-2; the D is unclear. The germline gives CDR1 MDHEN, CDR2 SYDVKM. The CDR3 runs 13 residues. CDR3 in DNA: TGTGGAGCCGTGGGAGGGCTTCCCTATGGCTACACCTTC. Amino acid sequence: CGAVGGLPYGYTF.

V and J are TRBV5-6 and TRBJ2-1, with 14 positions matching TRBD2. Germline trimming cut 4 bases from V and 5 bases from J; bases unmatched to any gene: 11. CDR3 size: 18 residues. Germline CDR1 is SGHDT and CDR2 is YYEEEE. CDR3 coding DNA: TGTGCCAGCAGCCCCAGGACTAGCGGGAGGATTGGGGACAATGAGCAGTTCTTC. Its protein product is CASSPRTSGRIGDNEQFF.

With respect to this clone: Distinct nucleotide sequences in the sample also encode this CDR3. The gene calls are TRBV19 and TRBJ1-5, with TRBD1 identical over 8 bases. The CDR3 has 13 residues. J lost 4 bases, V lost 4 bases, and 0 bases had no gene match. The V gene's germline CDR1 is LNHDA and CDR2 SQIVND (reference sequence). CDR3 sequence reads: CASSRDRNQPQHF. The CDR3 region has the DNA TGTGCCAGTAGTAGGGACAGGAATCAGCCCCAGCATTTT.

This clone has only a few counts. This chain connects TRBV6-5 to TRBJ2-1; TRBD2 agrees at 8 bases. The V gene end was trimmed by 4 bases and the J gene end by 7 bases; junction bases not matched to a gene: 12. CDR1 and CDR2 (germline): MNHEY, SVGAGI. This CDR3 comprises 16 residues. For the CDR3, the DNA is TGTGCCAGCAGTTTCAACGGGGGGGCACTCCTGAATGAGCAGTTCTTC. This translates into CASSFNGGALLNEQFF.